This T cell receptor beta chain was retrieved from a study of T-cell memory formation after mild COVID-19. In the study overall: The two donors had largely donor-specific TCR clusters.

Study-wide results and limits: Some clones that responded turned up in pre-infection memory, which suggests that cross-reactive memory joined in. Later expanders leaned CD4+, whereas day 15 to 85 contracting clones were balanced CD4/CD8.

TCRalpha and TCRbeta libraries used 5'RACE with constant-segment primers and UMIs. Each CDR3 protein is one row after TCRdb ran MiXCR on the 5' RACE reads. This table has a few hundred thousand distinct CDR3 sequences, approximately 9% appearing once. In the case of this clonotype: Its cognate antigen is unknown.

Trimming left V 3 bases short and J 4 bases short, with 12 bases between. Per germline, CDR1 DFQATT and CDR2 SNEGSKA (reference sequence). The length of the CDR3 is 13 residues. Sequencing used PBMCs or a T cell subset sorted from them (not recorded which). The TCR comes from a man aged 18 to 30 who had mild COVID-19 (a few samples of this study predate the infection). Cell type and time point are not known. V and J are TRBV20-1 and TRBJ1-1; perhaps TRBD1 as D (5 bases). CDR3 in DNA: TGCAGTGCTAGGATAGTGGGGGGCACTGAAGCTTTCTTT. It specifies CSARIVGGTEAFF.